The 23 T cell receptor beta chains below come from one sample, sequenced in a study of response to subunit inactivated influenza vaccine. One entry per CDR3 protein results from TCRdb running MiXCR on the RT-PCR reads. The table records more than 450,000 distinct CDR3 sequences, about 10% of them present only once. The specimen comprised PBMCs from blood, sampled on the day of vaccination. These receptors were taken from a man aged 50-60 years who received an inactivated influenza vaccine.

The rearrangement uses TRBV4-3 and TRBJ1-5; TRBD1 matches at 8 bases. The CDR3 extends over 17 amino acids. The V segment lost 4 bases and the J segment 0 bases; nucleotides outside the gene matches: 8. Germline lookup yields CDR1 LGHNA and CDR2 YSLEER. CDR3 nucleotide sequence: TGCGCCAGCAGCCCTTACTCGACAGGGGATAGCAATCAGCCCCAGCATTTT. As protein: CASSPYSTGDSNQPQHF.

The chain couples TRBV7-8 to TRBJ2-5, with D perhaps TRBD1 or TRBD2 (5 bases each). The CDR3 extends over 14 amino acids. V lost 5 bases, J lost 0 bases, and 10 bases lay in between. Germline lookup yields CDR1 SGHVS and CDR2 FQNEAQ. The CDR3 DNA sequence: TGTGCCAGCAGCCCCGGGACCTACCAAGAGACCCAGTACTTC. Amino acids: CASSPGTYQETQYF.

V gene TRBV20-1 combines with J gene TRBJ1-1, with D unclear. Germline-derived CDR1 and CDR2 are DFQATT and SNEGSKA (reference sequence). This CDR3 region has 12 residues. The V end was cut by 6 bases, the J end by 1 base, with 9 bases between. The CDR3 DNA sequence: TGCAGTGCCCCGAAGCCGAACACTGAAGCTTTCTTT. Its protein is CSAPKPNTEAFF.

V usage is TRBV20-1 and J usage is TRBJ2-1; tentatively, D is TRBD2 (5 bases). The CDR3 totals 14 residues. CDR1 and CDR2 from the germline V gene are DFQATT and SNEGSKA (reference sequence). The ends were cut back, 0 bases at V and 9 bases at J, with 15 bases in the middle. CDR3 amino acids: CSARDSIASVEQFF. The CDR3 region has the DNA TGCAGTGCTAGAGATAGCATAGCGTCGGTTGAGCAGTTCTTC.

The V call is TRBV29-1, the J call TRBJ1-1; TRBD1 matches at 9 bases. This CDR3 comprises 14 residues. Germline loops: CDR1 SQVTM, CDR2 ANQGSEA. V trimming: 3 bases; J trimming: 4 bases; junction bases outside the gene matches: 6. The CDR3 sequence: CSVEVGQGSTEAFF. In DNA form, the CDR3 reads TGCAGCGTTGAGGTCGGACAGGGGTCCACTGAAGCTTTCTTT.

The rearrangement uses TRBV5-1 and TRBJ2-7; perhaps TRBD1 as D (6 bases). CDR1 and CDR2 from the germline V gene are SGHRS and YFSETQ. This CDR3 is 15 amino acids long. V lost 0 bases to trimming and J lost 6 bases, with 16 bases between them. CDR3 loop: CASSLVLGAGGEQYF. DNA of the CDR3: TGCGCCAGCAGCTTGGTACTGGGGGCTGGCGGCGAGCAGTACTTC.

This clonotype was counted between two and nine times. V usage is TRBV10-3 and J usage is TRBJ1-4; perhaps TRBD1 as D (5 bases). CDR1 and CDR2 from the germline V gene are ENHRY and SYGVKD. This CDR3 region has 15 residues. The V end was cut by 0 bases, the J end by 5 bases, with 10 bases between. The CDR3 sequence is CAISESARENEKLFF. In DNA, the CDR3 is TGTGCCATCAGTGAGTCGGCCAGGGAGAATGAAAAACTGTTTTTT.

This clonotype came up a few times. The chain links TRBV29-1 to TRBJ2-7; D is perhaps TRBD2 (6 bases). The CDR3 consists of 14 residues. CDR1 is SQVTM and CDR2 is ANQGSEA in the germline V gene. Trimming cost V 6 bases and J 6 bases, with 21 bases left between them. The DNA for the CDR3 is TGCAGCGTCGCCGTGCACCGGAGGGAAGGCGAGCAGTACTTC. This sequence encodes CSVAVHRREGEQYF.

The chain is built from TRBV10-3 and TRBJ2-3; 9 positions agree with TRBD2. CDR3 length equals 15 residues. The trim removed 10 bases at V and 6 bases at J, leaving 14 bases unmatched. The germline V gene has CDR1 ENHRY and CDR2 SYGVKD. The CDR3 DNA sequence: TGTGCCACCCGGACTAGCGCGAAGAATGCGGATACGCAGTATTTT. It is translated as CATRTSAKNADTQYF.

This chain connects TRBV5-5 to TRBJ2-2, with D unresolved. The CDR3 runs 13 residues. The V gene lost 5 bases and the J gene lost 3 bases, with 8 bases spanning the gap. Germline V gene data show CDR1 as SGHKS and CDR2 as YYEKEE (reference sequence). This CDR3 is CASSIQYTGELFF. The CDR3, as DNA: TGTGCCAGCAGTATACAGTACACCGGGGAGCTGTTTTTT.

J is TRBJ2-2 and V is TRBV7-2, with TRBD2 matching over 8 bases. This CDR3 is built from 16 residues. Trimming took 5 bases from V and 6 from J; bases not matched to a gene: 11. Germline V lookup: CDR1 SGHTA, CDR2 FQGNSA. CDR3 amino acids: CASSPGRVAGSGELFF. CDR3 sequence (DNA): TGTGCCAGCAGCCCCGGAAGGGTAGCGGGGTCCGGGGAGCTGTTTTTT.

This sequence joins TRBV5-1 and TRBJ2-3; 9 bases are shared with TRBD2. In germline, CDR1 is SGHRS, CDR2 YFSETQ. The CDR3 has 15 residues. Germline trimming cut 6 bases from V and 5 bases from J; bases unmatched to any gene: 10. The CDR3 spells CASKGSGGYGDTQYF. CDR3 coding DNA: TGCGCCAGCAAAGGAAGCGGGGGGTATGGAGATACGCAGTATTTT. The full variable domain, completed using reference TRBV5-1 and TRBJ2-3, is KAGVTQTPRYLIKTRGQQVTLSCSPISGHRSVSWYQQTPGQGLQFLFEYFSETQRNKGNFPGRFSGRQFSNSRSEMNVSTLELGDSALYLCASKGSGGYGDTQYFGPGTRLTVL.

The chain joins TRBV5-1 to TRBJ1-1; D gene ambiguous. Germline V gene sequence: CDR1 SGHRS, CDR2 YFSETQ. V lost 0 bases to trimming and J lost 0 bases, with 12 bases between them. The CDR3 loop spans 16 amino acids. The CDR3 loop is CASSLAGEALNTEAFF. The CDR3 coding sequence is TGCGCCAGCAGCTTGGCGGGTGAGGCGCTGAACACTGAAGCTTTCTTT.

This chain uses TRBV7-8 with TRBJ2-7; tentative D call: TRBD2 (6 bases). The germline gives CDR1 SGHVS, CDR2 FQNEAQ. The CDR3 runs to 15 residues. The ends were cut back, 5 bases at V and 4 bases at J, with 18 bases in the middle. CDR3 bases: TGTGCCAGCAGCAGAGGACTAACTGGCCCTTACGAGCAGTACTTC. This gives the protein CASSRGLTGPYEQYF. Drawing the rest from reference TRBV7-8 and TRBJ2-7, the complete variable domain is GAGVSQSPRYKVAKRGQDVALRCDPISGHVSLFWYQQALGQGPEFLTYFQNEAQLDKSGLPSDRFFAERPEGSVSTLKIQRTQQEDSAVYLCASSRGLTGPYEQYFGPGTRLTVT.

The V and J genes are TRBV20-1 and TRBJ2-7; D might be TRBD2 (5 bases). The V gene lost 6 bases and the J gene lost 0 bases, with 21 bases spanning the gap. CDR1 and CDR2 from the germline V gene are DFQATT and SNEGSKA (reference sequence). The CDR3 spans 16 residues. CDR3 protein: CSAKGTLGKGSYEQYF. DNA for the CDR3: TGCAGTGCGAAAGGTACCCTCGGGAAGGGCTCCTACGAGCAGTACTTC.

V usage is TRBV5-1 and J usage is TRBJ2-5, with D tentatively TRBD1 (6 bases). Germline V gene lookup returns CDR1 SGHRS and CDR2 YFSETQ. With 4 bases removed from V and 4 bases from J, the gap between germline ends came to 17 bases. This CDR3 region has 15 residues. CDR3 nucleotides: TGCGCCAGCAGCCTCGAGGACAGCCCGGGAGAGACCCAGTACTTC. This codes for CASSLEDSPGETQYF.

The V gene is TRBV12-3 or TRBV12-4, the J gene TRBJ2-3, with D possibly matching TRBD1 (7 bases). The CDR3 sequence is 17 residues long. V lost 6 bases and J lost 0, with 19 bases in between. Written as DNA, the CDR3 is TGTGCCAGCAGCCCCACAAGACAGGGACTGAGCACAGATACGCAGTATTTT. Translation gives CASSPTRQGLSTDTQYF.

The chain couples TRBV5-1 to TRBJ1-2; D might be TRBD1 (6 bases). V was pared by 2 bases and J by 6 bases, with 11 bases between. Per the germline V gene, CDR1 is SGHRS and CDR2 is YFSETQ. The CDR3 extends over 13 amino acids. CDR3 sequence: CASSFQGRDGYTF. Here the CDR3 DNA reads TGCGCCAGCAGCTTCCAGGGGAGGGATGGCTACACCTTC.

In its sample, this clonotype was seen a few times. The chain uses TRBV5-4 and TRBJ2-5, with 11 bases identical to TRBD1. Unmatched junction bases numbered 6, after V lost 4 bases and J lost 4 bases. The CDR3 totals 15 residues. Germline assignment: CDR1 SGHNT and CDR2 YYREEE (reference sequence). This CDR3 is CASSAGQGVGETQYF. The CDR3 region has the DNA TGTGCCAGCAGCGCGGGACAGGGGGTAGGAGAGACCCAGTACTTC. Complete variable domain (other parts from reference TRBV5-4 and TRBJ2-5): ETGVTQSPTHLIKTRGQQVTLRCSSQSGHNTVSWYQQALGQGPQFIFQYYREEENGRGNFPPRFSGLQFPNYSSELNVNALELDDSALYLCASSAGQGVGETQYFGPGTRLLVL.

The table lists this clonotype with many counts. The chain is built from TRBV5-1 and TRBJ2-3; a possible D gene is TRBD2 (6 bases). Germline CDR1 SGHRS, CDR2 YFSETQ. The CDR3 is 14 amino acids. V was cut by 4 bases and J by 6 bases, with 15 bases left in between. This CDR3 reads CASSPGDPRDTQYF. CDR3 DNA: TGCGCCAGCAGCCCGGGGGACCCTCGGGATACGCAGTATTTT. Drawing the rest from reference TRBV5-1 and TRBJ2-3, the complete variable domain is KAGVTQTPRYLIKTRGQQVTLSCSPISGHRSVSWYQQTPGQGLQFLFEYFSETQRNKGNFPGRFSGRQFSNSRSEMNVSTLELGDSALYLCASSPGDPRDTQYFGPGTRLTVL.

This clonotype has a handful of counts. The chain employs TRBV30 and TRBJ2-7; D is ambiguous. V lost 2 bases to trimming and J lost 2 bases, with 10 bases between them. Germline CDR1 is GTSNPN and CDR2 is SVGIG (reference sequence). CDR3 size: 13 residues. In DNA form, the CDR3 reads TGTGCCTGGAGTCTGCTGGGTGCCTACGAGCAGTACTTC. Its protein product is CAWSLLGAYEQYF.

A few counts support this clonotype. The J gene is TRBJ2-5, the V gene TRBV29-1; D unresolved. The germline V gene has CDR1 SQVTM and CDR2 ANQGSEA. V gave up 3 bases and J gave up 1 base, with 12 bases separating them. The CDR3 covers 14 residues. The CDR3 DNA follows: TGCAGCGTTGAGGGCCCACGCATCCAAGAGACCCAGTACTTC. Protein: CSVEGPRIQETQYF.

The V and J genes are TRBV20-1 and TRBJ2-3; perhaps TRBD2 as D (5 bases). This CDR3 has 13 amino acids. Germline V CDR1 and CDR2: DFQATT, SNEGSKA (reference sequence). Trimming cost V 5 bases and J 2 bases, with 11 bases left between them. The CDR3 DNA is TGCAGTGCTGGACTGACCGCCACAGATACGCAGTATTTT. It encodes CSAGLTATDTQYF.